The 2 T cell receptor beta chains reported below all come from one sample, sequenced in a study of blood T cells in healthy people across ages. Next came a second PCR, run for about 6 to 11 cycles, which used a sample-barcoded 5' primer along with a J-beta primer mix. TCRdb reanalysed the 5' RACE reads using MiXCR and keeps one entry per CDR3 protein. Of approximately 2,000,000 distinct CDR3 sequences listed, 30% to 40% were seen once; the top ten hold about 23%. Input material: blood. Receptors originate from a human donor in good health.

The chain is built from TRBV6-6 and TRBJ2-3, with 8 bases lining up with TRBD2. Trimming cost V 8 bases and J 2 bases; bases outside gene matches: 9. Germline CDR1 is MNHNY and CDR2 is SVGAGI (reference sequence). This CDR3 has 15 amino acids. Here the CDR3 reads CASHSGARNTDTQYF. The CDR3 DNA reads as TGTGCCAGCCATAGCGGGGCGCGAAACACAGATACGCAGTATTTT.

This clonotype was recorded a few times. The chain uses TRBV3-1 and TRBJ1-1; D uncertain. Germline-derived CDR1 and CDR2 are LGHDT and YNNKEL (reference sequence). V was clipped by 3 bases and J by 0 bases, with 5 bases between them. The CDR3 is 13 residues long. The CDR3 is CASSQRVNTEAFF. The CDR3 region has the DNA TGTGCCAGCAGCCAGAGGGTGAACACTGAAGCTTTCTTT.